This T cell receptor (beta chain) was found in a study of blood T cell repertoires in COVID-19. Looking at the study overall: The cDNA or gDNA used as material had been derived from T cells, B-cell-depleted T cells, or PBMCs.

Sequencing used immunoSEQ multiplex PCR; TCRdb keeps in-frame clones, though not all of them. Seen here are approximately 170,000 clones, around 80% observed once, and the top ten hold about 5.6%. CDR3 length: 14 amino acids. The germline V gene has CDR1 GTSNPN and CDR2 SVGIG (reference sequence). Trimming cost V 0 bases and J 6 bases, with 12 bases left between them. This study enrolled people aged 18 to 89 from under 25 US geographic areas. Recovered Cohort 3 donors showed two negative PCRs, clearance, or symptom resolution. Sequenced: PBMCs or T cells enriched from blood (not recorded which). The clonotype was recovered from a man between 40 and 49 years old who had recovered from COVID-19. V and J are TRBV30 and TRBJ1-5; TRBD1 might be the D (6 bases). CDR3 DNA sequence: TGTGCCTGGAGTGTGAAACAGGGTGGTCAGCCCCAGCATTTT. Translated: CAWSVKQGGQPQHF.